Listed here are 17 T cell receptor beta chains from one sample, sequenced in a study of shared clonotypes between healthy human individuals. The protocol was immunoSEQ multiplex PCR, while the TCRdb copy is restricted to in-frame clones and leaves out a portion. This table holds over 2 million clones, 85% to 95% found once. The sample consisted of naive CD4+ T cells from PBMCs. As to subset: CD45RA+ positively selected. These receptors came from a man between 18 and 29 years old in good health. Some clones in this sample may be carry-over from other donors' samples.

V and J are TRBV30 and TRBJ2-7; D could derive from TRBD1 or TRBD2 (5 bases each). V dropped 4 bases and J dropped 7 bases, with 8 bases sitting between them. CDR3 length: 10 residues. Germline V gives CDR1 GTSNPN, CDR2 SVGIG (reference sequence). The CDR3 DNA sequence: TGTGCCTGGATGGGGGTAGAGCAGTACTTC. Protein sequence: CAWMGVEQYF.

The J gene is TRBJ2-1, the V gene TRBV29-1; 11 bases line up with TRBD2. With 6 bases clipped from V and 2 bases from J, the junction kept 6 bases outside the gene matches. This CDR3 region has 15 residues. Germline values: CDR1 SQVTM, CDR2 ANQGSEA. CDR3 protein: CSVTPGLAAYNEQFF. CDR3 sequence (DNA): TGCAGCGTGACCCCGGGACTAGCGGCCTACAATGAGCAGTTCTTC.

The J gene is TRBJ1-1, the V gene TRBV7-2; D perhaps matches TRBD1 (6 bases). Trimming pared 4 bases from V and 5 bases from J, leaving 17 bases between. The CDR3 has 15 residues. Germline V gene data show CDR1 as SGHTA and CDR2 as FQGNSA. This CDR3 is CASSWGAGQVTEAFF. In nucleotides, the CDR3 is TGTGCCAGCAGCTGGGGGGCAGGGCAAGTAACTGAAGCTTTCTTT.

With regard to this clone: Other DNA variants within this sample encode the same CDR3. This rearrangement joins TRBV5-1 to TRBJ1-4; D might be TRBD1 (5 bases). This CDR3 contains 14 residues. Trimming pared 3 bases from V and 0 bases from J, leaving 6 bases between. Germline CDR1 and CDR2: SGHRS and YFSETQ. The CDR3 nucleotides are TGCGCCAGCAGCTGGACAACAACTAATGAAAAACTGTTTTTT. Its protein is CASSWTTTNEKLFF.

The V and J genes are TRBV29-1 and TRBJ2-5; 8 bases are a match to TRBD1. The CDR3 is 13 amino acids. The V segment lost 6 bases and the J segment 4 bases; nucleotides outside the gene matches: 7. The germline CDR1 and CDR2 sequences are SQVTM and ANQGSEA. The chain's CDR3 is CSVPGGAGETQYF. CDR3 bases: TGCAGCGTGCCAGGGGGCGCGGGAGAGACCCAGTACTTC.

The rearrangement uses TRBV15 and TRBJ2-5; the D gene could be TRBD1 or TRBD2 (6 bases each). This CDR3 is 17 amino acids long. V dropped 1 base and J dropped 5 bases, with 20 bases sitting between them. CDR1 LNHNV and CDR2 YYDKDF come from the germline V gene (reference sequence). CDR3 DNA: TGTGCCACCAGCAGAGGTCCCTCGGGGGCCCAGAGGGAGACCCAGTACTTC. Its translation is CATSRGPSGAQRETQYF.

In its sample, this clone was seen once. The chain combines TRBV7-3 with TRBJ2-7; TRBD2 matches 7 bases. CDR3 length: 15 amino acids. Germline V gives CDR1 SGHTA, CDR2 FQGTGA. The V gene end was trimmed by 5 bases and the J gene end by 4 bases; junction bases not matched to a gene: 11. The CDR3 coding sequence is TGTGCCAGCAGCCTCTCGAATGCGGGAGTATACGAGCAGTACTTC. This translates into CASSLSNAGVYEQYF.

The chain recombines TRBV5-1 with TRBJ2-2; 9 bases fit TRBD2. The CDR3 runs to 16 residues. The ends lost 4 bases at V and 6 bases at J; junction bases unmatched: 10. The germline V gene has CDR1 SGHRS and CDR2 YFSETQ. CDR3 in amino acids: CASSPIAGVSSGELFF. The CDR3 DNA follows: TGCGCCAGCAGCCCCATAGCGGGAGTGTCCTCCGGGGAGCTGTTTTTT.

J is TRBJ2-2 and V is TRBV7-2; D is undetermined. V was pared by 2 bases and J by 6 bases, with 7 bases between. The length of the CDR3 is 13 residues. Germline-derived CDR1 and CDR2 are SGHTA and FQGNSA. As DNA, the CDR3 is TGTGCCAGCAGCTTACCGTCGTCCGGGGAGCTGTTTTTT. Amino acids: CASSLPSSGELFF.

The CDR3 reads CASSPGDYNEQFF. In nucleotides, the CDR3 is TGTGCCAGCTCACCGGGAGATTACAATGAGCAGTTCTTC. The chain joins TRBV18 to TRBJ2-1; D may be TRBD2 (5 bases). Germline V gives CDR1 KGHSH, CDR2 LQKENI. The V gene lost 3 bases and the J gene lost 4 bases, with 7 bases spanning the gap. The CDR3 is made up of 13 amino acids.

To note about this clone: Other DNA sequences in the sample encode the same CDR3. The J gene is TRBJ2-5, the V gene TRBV6-1; D is possibly TRBD2 (5 bases). The CDR3 runs 12 residues. The V end was cut by 4 bases, the J end by 5 bases, with 8 bases between. Germline CDR1 reads MNHNS; CDR2 reads SASEGT. The CDR3 DNA is TGTGCCAGCAGTGGCGGGTGGGAGACCCAGTACTTC. This sequence encodes CASSGGWETQYF.

This sequence joins TRBV19 and TRBJ1-1; D might be TRBD1 (5 bases). The ends were cut back, 7 bases at V and 2 bases at J, with 17 bases in the middle. The CDR3 is 15 amino acids. Germline lookup yields CDR1 LNHDA and CDR2 SQIVND (reference sequence). CDR3 nucleotides: TGTGCCAGTAACTTTTGGACACCCGGTAACACTGAAGCTTTCTTT. It specifies CASNFWTPGNTEAFF.

This sequence joins TRBV19 and TRBJ2-7; the match to TRBD1 covers 8 bases. Losses at the gene ends were 5 bases for V and 0 bases for J; bases not matched to a gene: 12. Looked up from germline, CDR1 is LNHDA and CDR2 is SQIVND (reference sequence). The CDR3 covers 17 residues. CDR3 amino acids: CASSARRTGPSSYEQYF. The CDR3 nucleotides read TGTGCCAGTAGTGCGCGCCGGACAGGGCCAAGCTCCTACGAGCAGTACTTC.

This sequence joins TRBV7-9 and TRBJ2-2; D could derive from TRBD1 or TRBD2 (7 bases each). V lost 7 bases, J lost 0 bases, and 21 bases lay in between. CDR3 length: 18 amino acids. Germline CDR1 reads SEHNR; CDR2 reads FQNEAQ (reference sequence). The CDR3: CASTGQGGLAANTGELFF. The DNA of the CDR3 is TGTGCCAGCACCGGTCAGGGGGGGCTAGCGGCGAACACCGGGGAGCTGTTTTTT.

About this clone: Other DNA sequences in this specimen translate into the identical CDR3. The chain carries TRBV6-1 and TRBJ1-5; 7 bases line up with TRBD1. Germline V lookup: CDR1 MNHNS, CDR2 SASEGT. The CDR3 totals 13 residues. Unmatched junction bases numbered 1, after V lost 4 bases and J lost 4 bases. CDR3 residues: CASSVQGNQPQHF. The CDR3 DNA sequence: TGTGCCAGCAGTGTACAGGGGAATCAGCCCCAGCATTTT.

This clone was counted a single time. The chain uses TRBV7-6 and TRBJ2-2; no firm D call. Trimming cost V 0 bases and J 4 bases, with 6 bases left between them. This CDR3 has 14 residues. CDR1 is SGHVS, CDR2 FNYEAQ, per germline. The CDR3 spells CASSLAQTTGELFF. The CDR3 DNA reads as TGTGCCAGCAGCTTAGCGCAAACCACCGGGGAGCTGTTTTTT.

The chain couples TRBV5-6 to TRBJ2-5; TRBD2 aligns across 7 bases. Germline trimming cut 0 bases from V and 4 bases from J; bases unmatched to any gene: 3. Germline-derived CDR1 and CDR2 are SGHDT and YYEEEE. The CDR3 totals 14 residues. In DNA, the CDR3 is TGTGCCAGCAGCTTGGCCCCGGGGGGAGAGACCCAGTACTTC. Its translation is CASSLAPGGETQYF. The entire variable domain, with the rest obtained from reference TRBV5-6 and TRBJ2-5, is as follows: DAGVTQSPTHLIKTRGQQVTLRCSPKSGHDTVSWYQQALGQGPQFIFQYYEEEERQRGNFPDRFSGHQFPNYSSELNVNALLLGDSALYLCASSLAPGGETQYFGPGTRLLVL.